Below, 32 T cell receptor beta chains from the same sample are listed, as sequenced in a study of identical twins. From the 5' RACE reads, TCRdb called clonotypes with MiXCR, one entry per CDR3 protein. The data hold about 530,000 distinct CDR3 sequences, with roughly 15% observed a single time. The same sample was also used in a study of yellow fever vaccine responses in identical twins.

Material for sequencing was CD4+ T cells sorted from blood. These receptors were obtained from a woman aged 18-30 years in good health.

The chain recombines TRBV28 with TRBJ2-3; 10 bases agree with TRBD1. The CDR3 runs to 14 residues. CDR1 is MDHEN and CDR2 is SYDVKM in the germline V gene. Trimming cost V 5 bases and J 4 bases; bases outside gene matches: 3. CDR3 nucleotide sequence: TGTGCCAGCAGTACGACAGGGGGCGCAGATACGCAGTATTTT. Translated, it gives CASSTTGGADTQYF.

This clonotype was seen a few times. This chain uses TRBV10-3 with TRBJ2-7; 10 nucleotides agree with TRBD2. With 6 bases clipped from V and 3 bases from J, the junction kept 8 bases outside the gene matches. From germline, CDR1 is ENHRY and CDR2 SYGVKD. The CDR3 has 15 residues. The CDR3 bases are TGTGCCATCAGCCCGGGACTAGCGCTAGACTACGAGCAGTACTTC. It encodes CAISPGLALDYEQYF.

The table lists this clonotype with a few counts. The V gene is TRBV3-1, the J gene TRBJ2-5; no clear D gene. The length of the CDR3 is 11 residues. With 7 bases removed from V and 5 bases from J, the gap between germline ends came to 8 bases. Germline V gene sequence: CDR1 LGHDT, CDR2 YNNKEL (reference sequence). CDR3 sequence: CASTLDETQYF. Written as DNA, the CDR3 is TGTGCCAGCACCCTGGACGAGACCCAGTACTTC.

This clonotype was seen a handful of times. The chain uses TRBV12-3 or TRBV12-4 and TRBJ2-1; D is uncertain. Trimming shortened V by 7 bases and J by 7 bases, and 11 bases separated the two germline ends. There are 12 residues in the CDR3. This chain's CDR3 is CASTDLGNEQFF. The CDR3, as DNA: TGTGCCAGCACCGACTTGGGGAATGAGCAGTTCTTC.

Ten or more counts support this clonotype. The chain is built from TRBV20-1 and TRBJ2-6; D may be TRBD1 (5 bases). V lost 5 bases and J 2 bases, leaving 10 bases between the germline ends. CDR1 DFQATT and CDR2 SNEGSKA come from the germline V gene (reference sequence). The CDR3 consists of 14 residues. CDR3 sequence reads: CSAPTGPGANVLTF. For the CDR3, the DNA is TGCAGTGCTCCAACAGGCCCTGGGGCCAACGTCCTGACTTTC.

This chain connects TRBV27 to TRBJ2-6; no clear D gene. V lost 4 bases and J 1 base, leaving 5 bases between the germline ends. The CDR3 covers 14 residues. Germline V CDR1 and CDR2: MNHEY, SMNVEV (reference sequence). The CDR3 here is CASSSRSGANVLTF. CDR3 DNA: TGTGCCAGCAGTTCCCGGTCTGGGGCCAACGTCCTGACTTTC.

The CDR3 DNA is TGTGCCAGCAGCACTGTAGCGGGAGCCTCCACCGAGCAGTACTTC. It codes for CASSTVAGASTEQYF. J is TRBJ2-7 and V is TRBV7-9; 9 positions match TRBD2. This CDR3 has 15 amino acids. Looked up from germline, CDR1 is SEHNR and CDR2 is FQNEAQ (reference sequence). V lost 5 bases, J lost 6 bases, and 11 bases stayed unmatched.

The CDR3 reads CASGLVRNTEAFF. CDR3 nucleotide sequence: TGTGCTAGTGGTTTGGTACGAAACACTGAAGCTTTCTTT. V usage is TRBV12-5 and J usage is TRBJ1-1; no definite D call. Trimming removed 0 bases at V and 2 bases at J, with 4 bases between. The V gene's germline CDR1 is LGHNT and CDR2 FRNRAP. The CDR3 runs to 13 residues.

J is TRBJ2-5 and V is TRBV10-3; 7 positions agree with TRBD2. V shed 9 bases and J 4 bases; nucleotides not matched to a gene: 8. This CDR3 is 13 amino acids long. Germline CDR1 reads ENHRY; CDR2 reads SYGVKD. CDR3 DNA sequence: TGTGCCATGGGGGAGGGCAAGGGAGAGACCCAGTACTTC. As protein: CAMGEGKGETQYF.

This chain joins TRBV10-3 and TRBJ2-3, with 10 bases fitting TRBD2. CDR3 size: 17 residues. Germline lookup yields CDR1 ENHRY and CDR2 SYGVKD. V trimming: 11 bases; J trimming: 2 bases; junction bases outside the gene matches: 16. The CDR3 DNA follows: TGTGCCGCGCTACCGAGGGCTAGCGGGGGAAACACAGATACGCAGTATTTT. Translation: CAALPRASGGNTDTQYF.

This clonotype was detected only a few times. This chain links TRBV9 with TRBJ2-1; 7 positions match TRBD2. This CDR3 region has 16 residues. J gave up 6 bases and V 1 base, and 10 bases lay outside the gene matches. The germline V gene encodes CDR1 SGDLS and CDR2 YYNGEE. The CDR3 protein is CASSVIGLAATNEQFF. CDR3 sequence (DNA): TGTGCCAGCAGCGTAATTGGGCTAGCGGCCACCAATGAGCAGTTCTTC.

This clonotype was counted a few times. This rearrangement joins TRBV6-1 to TRBJ1-4; the match to TRBD1 covers 8 bases. The CDR3 runs 14 residues. Per the germline V gene, CDR1 is MNHNS and CDR2 is SASEGT. V dropped 5 bases and J dropped 3; count of bases not matched to a gene: 2. This chain's CDR3 is CASSKGQANEKLFF. CDR3 nucleotides: TGTGCCAGCAGTAAGGGACAGGCTAATGAAAAACTGTTTTTT.

The chain recombines TRBV2 with TRBJ2-1, with D possibly being TRBD1 (6 bases). Trimming stripped 7 bases from V and 2 bases from J, with 12 bases between. This CDR3 is 14 amino acids long. The V gene's germline CDR1 is SNHLY and CDR2 FYNNEI. Written as DNA, the CDR3 is TGTGCCAGCACACGGGACACTGCCTACAATGAGCAGTTCTTC. It translates to CASTRDTAYNEQFF.

The V gene is TRBV3-1, the J gene TRBJ2-2; no clear D gene. V lost 2 bases, J lost 6 bases, and 13 bases lay in between. Germline CDR1 and CDR2: LGHDT and YNNKEL (reference sequence). This CDR3 has 15 amino acids. The CDR3 reads CASSQTGTLAGELFF. CDR3 nucleotide sequence: TGTGCCAGCAGCCAAACCGGAACCCTCGCCGGGGAGCTGTTTTTT.

This clonotype has a count of ten or more. V usage is TRBV5-1 and J usage is TRBJ2-3, with D possibly called TRBD1 or TRBD2 (5 bases each). The CDR3 sequence is 13 residues long. Germline CDR1 reads SGHRS; CDR2 reads YFSETQ. Between the trimmed V and J ends, which lost 2 bases and 6 bases, there was a span of 10 bases. The CDR3 coding sequence is TGCGCCAGCAGCTTTGGGGGAGCGGATACGCAGTATTTT. Its translation: CASSFGGADTQYF.

This clonotype was seen only a few times. The V call is TRBV12-3 or TRBV12-4, the J call TRBJ2-5; D not resolved. CDR3 size: 14 residues. V was clipped by 5 bases and J by 1 base, with 11 bases between them. CDR3 residues: CASSIFVPQETQYF. The CDR3 region has the DNA TGTGCCAGCAGTATCTTTGTCCCCCAAGAGACCCAGTACTTC.

The J gene is TRBJ1-5, the V gene TRBV6-2 or TRBV6-3, with 9 bases that match TRBD1. V dropped 4 bases and J dropped 10; count of bases not matched to a gene: 5. Germline V lookup: CDR1 MNHEY, CDR2 SVGEGT. This CDR3 is 13 amino acids long. CDR3 sequence reads: CASSSTGGRPQHF. DNA for the CDR3: TGTGCCAGCAGTTCGACAGGGGGGAGACCCCAGCATTTT.

The chain has TRBV9 and TRBJ2-1, with TRBD2 matching over 11 bases. The J segment lost 3 bases and the V segment lost 4 bases, leaving 6 bases of the junction unmatched. The CDR3 consists of 16 residues. Germline CDR1 SGDLS, CDR2 YYNGEE. DNA of the CDR3: TGTGCCAGCAGCAAACTAGCGGGGGTAGTCTACAATGAGCAGTTCTTC. It is translated as CASSKLAGVVYNEQFF. Full variable domain (missing parts from reference TRBV9 and TRBJ2-1): DSGVTQTPKHLITATGQRVTLRCSPRSGDLSVYWYQQSLDQGLQFLIQYYNGEERAKGNILERFSAQQFPDLHSELNLSSLELGDSALYFCASSKLAGVVYNEQFFGPGTRLTVL.

Only a few counts were recorded for this clonotype. The rearrangement links TRBV7-9 to TRBJ2-3; D is uncertain. Trimming took 5 bases from V and 4 from J, leaving 13 bases between them. Per the germline V gene, CDR1 is SEHNR and CDR2 is FQNEAQ (reference sequence). This CDR3 has 14 residues. The CDR3 DNA follows: TGTGCCAGCAGCCCCGGGTTGTTAGCAGATACGCAGTATTTT. This translates into CASSPGLLADTQYF.

The J gene is TRBJ2-5, the V gene TRBV10-3, with D maybe TRBD2 (5 bases). The V gene's germline CDR1 is ENHRY and CDR2 SYGVKD. Trimming shortened V by 7 bases and J by 7 bases, and 19 bases separated the two germline ends. This CDR3 comprises 14 residues. This chain's CDR3 is CAITERMIEGTQYF. CDR3 nucleotides: TGTGCCATCACGGAGCGGATGATAGAGGGGACCCAGTACTTC.

The CDR3 here is CASRDGRANEKLFF. CDR3 bases: TGTGCCAGCAGAGACGGACGGGCTAATGAAAAACTGTTTTTT. The V and J genes are TRBV6-1 and TRBJ1-4; D is unclear. The ends were cut back, 6 bases at V and 3 bases at J, with 11 bases in the middle. Germline CDR1 reads MNHNS; CDR2 reads SASEGT. The CDR3 length is 14 residues.

This clonotype was detected a few times. The CDR3 here is CASSKLISQANTGELFF. CDR3 bases: TGTGCCAGCAGCAAATTAATTTCCCAGGCGAACACCGGGGAGCTGTTTTTT. The chain carries TRBV21-1 and TRBJ2-2. TRBV21-1 is listed as a pseudogene. The CDR3 loop spans 17 amino acids.

The genes are TRBV20-1 and TRBJ2-1; 7 nucleotides agree with TRBD1. CDR1 and CDR2 (germline): DFQATT, SNEGSKA (reference sequence). J gave up 8 bases and V 5 bases, and 9 bases lay outside the gene matches. The CDR3 runs 13 residues. The CDR3 loop reads CSAFNRGWDEQFF. For the CDR3, the DNA is TGCAGTGCTTTCAACAGGGGCTGGGATGAGCAGTTCTTC.

The gene calls are TRBV4-1 and TRBJ2-3; no clear D. Trimming removed 0 bases from V and 3 bases from J, with 10 bases in between. The CDR3 spans 15 residues. Germline assignment: CDR1 MGHRA and CDR2 YSYEKL. CDR3 sequence: CASSQDPGPTDTQYF. The CDR3 bases are TGCGCCAGCAGCCAAGATCCTGGACCGACAGATACGCAGTATTTT.

This clonotype was seen only a few times. The chain joins TRBV5-1 to TRBJ2-3; possible D gene TRBD1, 7 bases. Germline CDR1 reads SGHRS; CDR2 reads YFSETQ. The CDR3 covers 16 residues. Trimming took off 3 bases at V and 2 bases at J, with 16 bases between the two ends. The CDR3, as DNA: TGCGCCAGCAGCTCCGGGGGACAGAAGACCACAGATACGCAGTATTTT. This encodes CASSSGGQKTTDTQYF.

The chain is built from TRBV12-3 or TRBV12-4 and TRBJ1-1; D remains ambiguous. CDR3 length: 14 amino acids. The germline V and J ends were trimmed by 0 bases and 0 bases, with 5 bases remaining between them. CDR3 in amino acids: CASSLAVMNTEAFF. The CDR3 region has the DNA TGTGCCAGCAGTTTAGCAGTTATGAACACTGAAGCTTTCTTT.

This sequence joins TRBV29-1 and TRBJ1-1; D is uncertain. Germline CDR1 and CDR2: SQVTM and ANQGSEA. The CDR3 sequence is 13 residues long. V was clipped by 7 bases and J by 0 bases, with 12 bases between them. DNA of the CDR3: TGCAGCGCCAAGACACGGATGAACACTGAAGCTTTCTTT. Amino acid sequence: CSAKTRMNTEAFF. The entire variable domain, with the rest obtained from reference TRBV29-1 and TRBJ1-1, is as follows: SAVISQKPSRDICQRGTSLTIQCQVDSQVTMMFWYRQQPGQSLTLIATANQGSEATYESGFVIDKFPISRPNLTFSTLTVSNMSPEDSSIYLCSAKTRMNTEAFFGQGTRLTVV.

This clonotype was seen a handful of times. This chain connects TRBV5-1 to TRBJ2-2; TRBD2 is a possible D gene (6 bases). The CDR3 is 15 residues long. CDR1 and CDR2 from the germline V gene are SGHRS and YFSETQ. V was trimmed by 1 base and J by 5 bases, leaving 12 bases between them. CDR3 in amino acids: CASSLLDYPTGELFF. The CDR3, as DNA: TGCGCCAGCAGCTTGTTGGACTACCCAACCGGGGAGCTGTTTTTT.

V gene TRBV20-1 combines with J gene TRBJ1-1, with D perhaps matching TRBD1 (6 bases). Trimming pared 5 bases from V and 6 bases from J, leaving 10 bases between. Germline CDR1 and CDR2: DFQATT and SNEGSKA (reference sequence). This CDR3 has 11 amino acids. The CDR3 DNA reads TGCAGTGCTTACAGGGCCGCTGAAGCTTTCTTT. Its translation is CSAYRAAEAFF.

The genes are TRBV27 and TRBJ2-3, with D unclear. The CDR3 sequence is 14 residues long. The V gene's germline CDR1 is MNHEY and CDR2 SMNVEV (reference sequence). The V end lost 3 bases, the J end lost 3 bases, and 10 bases lay between the germline ends. The DNA for the CDR3 is TGTGCCAGCAGTTTGAGGTTAATTACAGATACGCAGTATTTT. This encodes CASSLRLITDTQYF.

J is TRBJ1-6 and V is TRBV12-3 or TRBV12-4; D ambiguous. V was pared by 7 bases and J by 10 bases, with 17 bases between. The CDR3 length is 14 residues. The CDR3 here is CASNQFAAGSPLHF. The CDR3 nucleotides read TGTGCCAGCAACCAGTTTGCTGCCGGCTCACCCCTCCACTTT.

The rearrangement joins TRBV5-1 to TRBJ2-5; 7 bases line up with TRBD1. This CDR3 has 15 amino acids. Trimming cost V 0 bases and J 0 bases; bases outside gene matches: 2. The germline CDR1 and CDR2 sequences are SGHRS and YFSETQ. This CDR3 reads CASSLVGQYQETQYF. DNA for the CDR3: TGCGCCAGCAGCTTGGTGGGACAGTACCAAGAGACCCAGTACTTC.